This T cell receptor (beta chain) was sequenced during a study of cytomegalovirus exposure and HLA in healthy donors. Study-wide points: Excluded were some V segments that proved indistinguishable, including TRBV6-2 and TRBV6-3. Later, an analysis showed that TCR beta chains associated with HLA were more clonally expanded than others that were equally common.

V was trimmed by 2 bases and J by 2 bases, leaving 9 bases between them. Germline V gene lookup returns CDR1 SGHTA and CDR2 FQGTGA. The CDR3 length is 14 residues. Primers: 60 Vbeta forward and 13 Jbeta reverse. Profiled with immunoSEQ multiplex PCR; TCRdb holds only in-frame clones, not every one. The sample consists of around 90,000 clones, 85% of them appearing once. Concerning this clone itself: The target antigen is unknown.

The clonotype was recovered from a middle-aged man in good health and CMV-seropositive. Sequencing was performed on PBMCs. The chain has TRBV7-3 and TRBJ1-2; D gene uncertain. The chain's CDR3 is CASSLVPGNYGYTF. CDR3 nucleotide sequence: TGTGCCAGCAGCTTAGTACCCGGGAACTATGGCTACACCTTC.